Here is one TCR beta chain with its context. It has no known antigen specificity. Nothing much larger sits one base from this clone, and base qualities are not available. Sample treatment or condition, as interpreted from the label and publication: randomized to nivolumab then ipilimumab (arm A) or the reverse (arm B). Prior DNA-damaging chemotherapy had not been received by any trial patient. On a FACS Aria II flow cytometer, live CD3+CD8+ cells that were negative for CD19 and CD56 were sorted from thawed PBMCs. CheckMate 064, a randomized, open-label phase II trial of sequential checkpoint blockade, was the source of the samples, all of which came from patients with melanoma. Peripheral blood mononuclear cells were collected by leukapheresis, purified using Ficoll-Paque, and frozen in human serum containing roughly 10% DMSO. Immediately after sorting, the purity of the sorted blood CD3+CD8+ cells was confirmed to be >98%, and DNA was then extracted.

These data belong to a study of sequential checkpoint blockade in melanoma (dated by TCRdb to between 2019 and 2020). Looking at the study overall: Patients were randomized 1:1 to first-line nivolumab followed by ipilimumab (arm A) or ipilimumab followed by nivolumab (arm B). Both trial sequences were followed by maintenance nivolumab. What the work shows at the level of the full study, not this receptor alone: The response-prediction model combining TCR metrics and mutation burden needs validation in larger, independent patient cohorts.

There are 14 amino acids in the CDR3, from cysteine to phenylalanine inclusive. Here the CDR3 DNA is all that survives: 42 bases in frame from base 1. As encoded in the germline V gene, CDR1 is SGHTA while CDR2 is FQGNSA. Relative to germline, V is missing 5 bases and J is missing 2 bases, with 5 bases of the junction outside any gene match. TCRbeta CDR3 regions were immunosequenced from genomic DNA with the immunoSEQ Assay. Genomic DNA was amplified by bias-controlled multiplex PCR before high-throughput sequencing. In the authors' own workflow: To quantify the absolute abundance of each unique TCRbeta CDR3 region, the sequences were collapsed and filtered. Clonality was defined as 1 minus Pielou's evenness and was calculated using productive rearrangements only. A previously published method was used to identify clones whose frequencies were significantly greater in on-treatment samples than in baseline samples. TCRdb retrieved this table from immuneACCESS and kept in-frame rearrangements only. Not all clones are present; in checked studies, unresolved V genes account for under half, and no reason is known for the remainder. Clone size and the V and J calls come from that table; the DNA yielded D and trimming. The sample table contains roughly 28,000 clones; only one count was recorded for around three quarters of them. 10% to 15% of the sample belongs to the ten largest clones.

The V and J segments used are TRBV7-2 and TRBJ2-7, and 8 junction bases match TRBD2. The starting material was CD8+ T cells sorted from blood (inferred from file names), obtained from a patient given nivolumab and ipilimumab in sequence. The TCR was taken from a human donor with melanoma. The CDR3 in this case is CASSVSGETYEQYF. The base sequence is TGTGCCAGCAGCGTTAGCGGGGAGACCTACGAGCAGTACTTC.